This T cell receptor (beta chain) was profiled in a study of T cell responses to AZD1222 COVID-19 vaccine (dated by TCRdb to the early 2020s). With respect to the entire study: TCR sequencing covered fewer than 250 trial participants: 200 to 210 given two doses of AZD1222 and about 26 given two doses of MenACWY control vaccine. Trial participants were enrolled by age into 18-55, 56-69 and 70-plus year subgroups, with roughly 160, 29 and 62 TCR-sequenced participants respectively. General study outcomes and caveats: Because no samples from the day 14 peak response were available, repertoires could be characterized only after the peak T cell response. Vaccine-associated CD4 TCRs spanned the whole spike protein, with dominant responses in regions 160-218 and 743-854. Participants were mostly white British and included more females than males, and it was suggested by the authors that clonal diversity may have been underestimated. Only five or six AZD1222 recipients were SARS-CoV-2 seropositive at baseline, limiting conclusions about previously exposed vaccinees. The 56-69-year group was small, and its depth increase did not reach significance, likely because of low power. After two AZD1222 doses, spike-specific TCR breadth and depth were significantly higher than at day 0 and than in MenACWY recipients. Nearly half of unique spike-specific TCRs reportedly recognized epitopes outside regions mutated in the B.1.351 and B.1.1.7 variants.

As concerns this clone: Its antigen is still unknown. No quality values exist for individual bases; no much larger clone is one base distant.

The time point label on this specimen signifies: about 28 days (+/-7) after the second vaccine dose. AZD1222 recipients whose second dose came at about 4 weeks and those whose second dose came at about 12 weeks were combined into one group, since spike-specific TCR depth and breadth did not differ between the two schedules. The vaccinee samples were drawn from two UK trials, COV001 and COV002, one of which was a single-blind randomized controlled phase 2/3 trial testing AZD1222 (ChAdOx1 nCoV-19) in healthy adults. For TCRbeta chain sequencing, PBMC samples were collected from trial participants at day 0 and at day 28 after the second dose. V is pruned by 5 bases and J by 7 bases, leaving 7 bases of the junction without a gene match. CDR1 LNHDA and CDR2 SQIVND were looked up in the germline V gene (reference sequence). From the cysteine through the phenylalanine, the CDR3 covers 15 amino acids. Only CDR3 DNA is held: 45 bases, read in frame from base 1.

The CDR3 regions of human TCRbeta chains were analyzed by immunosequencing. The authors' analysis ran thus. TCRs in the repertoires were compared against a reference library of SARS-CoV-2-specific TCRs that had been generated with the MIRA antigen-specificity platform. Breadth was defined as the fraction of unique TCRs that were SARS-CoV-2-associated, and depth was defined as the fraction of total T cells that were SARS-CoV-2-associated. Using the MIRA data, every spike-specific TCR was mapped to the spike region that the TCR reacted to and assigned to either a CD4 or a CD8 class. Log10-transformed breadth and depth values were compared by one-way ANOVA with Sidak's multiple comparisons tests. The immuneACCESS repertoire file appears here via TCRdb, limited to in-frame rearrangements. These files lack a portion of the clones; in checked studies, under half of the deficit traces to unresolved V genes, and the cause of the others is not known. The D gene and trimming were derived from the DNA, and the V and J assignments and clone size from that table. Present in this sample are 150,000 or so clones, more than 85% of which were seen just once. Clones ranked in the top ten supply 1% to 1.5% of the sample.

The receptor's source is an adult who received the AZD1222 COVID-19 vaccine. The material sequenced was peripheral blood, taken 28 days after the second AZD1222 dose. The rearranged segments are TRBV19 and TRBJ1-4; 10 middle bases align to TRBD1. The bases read TGTGCCAGTAGTTCCTGGACAGGGGGATCTGAAAAACTGTTTTTT. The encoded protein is CASSSWTGGSEKLFF. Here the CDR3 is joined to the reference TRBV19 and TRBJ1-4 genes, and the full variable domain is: DGGITQSPKYLFRKEGQNVTLSCEQNLNHDAMYWYRQDPGQGLRLIYYSQIVNDFQKGDIAEGYSVSREKKESFPLTVTSAQKNPTAFYLCASSSWTGGSEKLFFGSGTQLSVL.